Sequencing of this T cell receptor (beta chain) was carried out in a study of cytomegalovirus exposure and HLA in healthy donors. In the study overall: Assignment to the Caucasian-associated ancestry cluster applied to less than 85% of the approximately 400 genotyped donors.

Points from the study as a whole: Reported findings show TCR beta sequences accurately forecast HLA-A and HLA-B alleles in most subjects. Clonal expansion was found to be greater in HLA-associated TCR beta chains than in equally common others in a later analysis.

In the PCR, 60 Vbeta and 13 Jbeta primers were used. The repertoire was sequenced with immunoSEQ multiplex PCR; TCRdb's copy has only in-frame clones and lacks some. The sample holds approximately 140,000 clones, just under 65% seen once. This clone was detected only a few times. Antigen unknown. Looked up from germline, CDR1 is MNHNS and CDR2 is SASEGT. V shed 6 bases, J shed 7 bases, and the junction held 11 bases outside the gene matches. The CDR3 is 15 amino acids. The clonotype comes from a woman in her fifties or sixties in good health and CMV-seropositive. This chain links TRBV6-1 with TRBJ2-1, with 8 bases fitting TRBD2. The sample was PBMCs. CDR3 region: CASRPGLATGNEQFF. Here the CDR3 DNA reads TGTGCCAGCAGACCCGGACTAGCCACCGGGAATGAGCAGTTCTTC.